This T cell receptor (beta chain) was found in a study of regulatory T cells in long-lasting Graves disease. Arm-PCR of CDR3 regions and iRepertoire HTBI primers were the basis on which TCR beta libraries were built. TCRdb independently ran MiXCR on the multiplex PCR reads; one entry per CDR3 protein. The sample lists a few hundred thousand distinct CDR3 sequences, around 15% occurring once. Time point meaning: newly diagnosed GD, antithyroid drugs for less than 3 months. Extracted RNA from PBMCs served as the source of the TCR library. This clonotype appeared many times. The same sample was also used in a study of T cells in Graves' hyperthyroidism and ophthalmopathy. As reported in that work: Ophthalmopathy stood apart from stable hyperthyroidism in a 13 V-J model.

The sequence derives from a woman under 30 with Graves disease. Here the sequenced sample was peripheral blood mononuclear cells (PBMCs), taken at new diagnosis, from a patient treated with antithyroid drugs.

CDR3 sequence: CASSLSSATEAFF. The CDR3 DNA follows: TGTGCCAGCAGTTTATCCTCGGCCACTGAAGCTTTCTTT. The V gene is TRBV28, the J gene TRBJ1-1; D remains unclear. From germline, CDR1 is MDHEN and CDR2 SYDVKM. The ends were cut back, 1 base at V and 4 bases at J, with 7 bases in the middle. This CDR3 spans 13 amino acids.